This TCR beta chain is from a study of shared clonotypes between healthy human individuals (dated by TCRdb to 2020 to 2021). Looking at the study overall: A couple of women and three men aged 18 to 49 years were included in the cohort. For each donor, three plates each were used for CD4 naive and CD4 memory, two plates were used for CD8 naive, and one plate was used for CD8 memory. Blood TCR repertoires of about 5 healthy adults were deeply sequenced to estimate repertoire size and the extent of clonotype sharing between individuals. Libraries were prepared and TCR repertoires were sequenced by different laboratories using diverse techniques, in order to increase sequencing depth and limit assay-specific biases. Each donor's leukapheresis produced roughly between roughly 0.85 and 10 billion PBMCs.

For CDR1 and CDR2, the germline V gene lists SGHTA and FQGNSA. Relative to germline, V is 4 bases shorter and J is 3 bases shorter, with 19 bases between their ends. Spanning cysteine to phenylalanine, the CDR3 consists of 16 amino acids. CDR3 DNA only is kept here, 48 bases in frame from base 1. Of note for this clone: It lacks a known antigen. No clone much larger than this one lies a single base away; base qualities are absent.

Donors were healthy HIV-negative adults with no recently reported acute infections or vaccinations. Every donor was a Caucasian adult living in Nashville, Tennessee, USA. Magnetic negative selection was used to enrich CD4+ T cells, after which naive cells were positively selected on CD45RA and the negative fraction became the memory subset. Blood was collected by leukapheresis, and PBMCs were isolated by Ficoll-Histopaque density gradient centrifugation and then cryopreserved in liquid nitrogen vapor phase. Analytical flow cytometry was used to check the purity and quantity of each magnetically sorted T cell population. From each sorted fraction, genomic DNA was isolated and quantified by UV absorbance on a Nanodrop 2000c. Using the deep immunoSEQ assay, multiplex PCR amplified TCR CDR3 regions from genomic DNA. For each cell subset, the extracted genomic DNA was distributed evenly across all wells of several immunoSEQ 96-well plates, and each plate served as one replicate. Each replicate PCR for sorted subsets received about 180 ng genomic DNA, equal to about 30,000 T cell genomes. Purified libraries were quantified with a Qubit 3.0 fluorometer, sized on a Bioanalyzer 2100, and re-quantified with the KAPA Library Quantification kit. Every immunoSEQ 96-well plate was sequenced on a separate single-read 150-cycle Illumina NextSeq 550 flow cell. For the original study's pipeline: Because only junctional sequences without quality scores were contained in the immunoSEQ output, filtering matching that applied to full-length reads could not be performed. Sequences were annotated with PyIR, a Python wrapper for IgBLAST v1.9, and V/J genes and CDR3 were assigned using IMGT germline references. Any read was removed if the V/J assignment was weak (E-value above 1e-6), the CDR3 was missing, or the read contained stop codons, out-of-frame junctions, or ambiguous translated residues. V3J clonotypes were defined as sequences sharing the same inferred V gene, J gene, and CDR3 amino acid sequence. The percentage overlap between two repertoires was calculated by dividing the number of shared unique clonotypes by the size of the smaller repertoire. Repertoire richness was assessed with RTK rarefaction, the Chao1 estimator, and Recon v2.1 estimates of unobserved clonotypes. For all TCRbeta clonotypes obtained by the gDNA method from four donors, generation probabilities were computed with OLGA. TCRdb's version of the immuneACCESS table is confined to in-frame rearrangements and falls short of the full clone set. An unresolved V gene accounts for under half of the shortfall where checked; the remainder is of unknown origin. V, J and clone size reflect that table, while D and trimming were determined from the DNA. This sample holds roughly 1,100,000 clones; about 75% were observed only once. The ten largest clones represent 1.5% of the sample.

Beyond this particular receptor, the publication reports: Across a few donors, roughly 5.4% of naive CD4, around 3.3% of naive CD8, 2.3% of memory CD4, and around 0.4% of memory CD8 clonotypes were shared. Pairwise subsampling indicated that sequencing depth was expected to affect the degree of clonotype sharing among donors. Rarefaction of sorted-subset datasets indicated incomplete sequencing despite the large sequencing depth. Clonotypes shared by all four sorted-subset donors showed higher generation probabilities than non-shared clonotypes. The genetic and exposure-history diversity represented was limited by the small number of donors. Estimated clonotype richness was generally larger for naive than for memory subsets. Sampling was restricted to blood, and TCR repertoires in tissues likely differ from the TCR repertoires found in blood.

The sequence was collected from a man younger than 30 in good health. The sequencing input was memory CD4+ T cells sorted from blood. The sample's cell subset or site label is to be understood as: CD45RA-negative fraction. Recombination linked TRBV7-2 to TRBJ2-7, and perhaps TRBD1 as D gene, on 6 matching bases. The DNA reads as follows: TGTGCCAGCAGCTCCGGACAGCTCCGAGAAGGCTACGAGCAGTACTTC. Its protein reads: CASSSGQLREGYEQYF.